Below are 3 T cell receptor beta chains sequenced from a single sample in a study of blood T cells in healthy people across ages. Primers used in a second PCR of roughly 7 to 12 cycles were a sample-barcoded 5' primer and a J-beta primer mix. TCRdb ran MiXCR on the 5' RACE reads and lists one entry per CDR3 protein. The sample contains about 640,000 distinct CDR3 sequences, approximately 50% of which appear only once. The source material was blood. The receptors were sampled from a man aged 55 to 69 in good health.

The sample holds a few counts of this clonotype. The genes are TRBV7-8 and TRBJ2-3; possibly TRBD1 for D (5 bases). Per the germline V gene, CDR1 is SGHVS and CDR2 is FQNEAQ. With 5 bases removed from V and 5 bases from J, the gap between germline ends came to 17 bases. The CDR3 runs 15 residues. Written as DNA, the CDR3 is TGTGCCAGCAGCCCCACCCCTTGGGGCAGAGATACGCAGTATTTT. It is translated as CASSPTPWGRDTQYF. Using reference TRBV7-8 and TRBJ2-3 for the parts outside the CDR3, the full variable domain is GAGVSQSPRYKVAKRGQDVALRCDPISGHVSLFWYQQALGQGPEFLTYFQNEAQLDKSGLPSDRFFAERPEGSVSTLKIQRTQQEDSAVYLCASSPTPWGRDTQYFGPGTRLTVL.

The V gene is TRBV20-1, the J gene TRBJ1-5, with D perhaps TRBD1 (5 bases). Germline V gene data show CDR1 as DFQATT and CDR2 as SNEGSKA (reference sequence). V was cut by 8 bases and J by 0 bases, with 20 bases left in between. The CDR3 is 16 residues long. CDR3 residues: CSTTPDSDYSNQPQHF. In DNA, the CDR3 is TGCAGTACCACTCCCGACAGTGACTATAGCAATCAGCCCCAGCATTTT.

This clonotype was recorded once. The V gene is TRBV6-6, the J gene TRBJ2-7; D gene uncertain. The V and J ends lost 2 bases and 10 bases respectively, with 24 bases between them. The germline V gene encodes CDR1 MNHNY and CDR2 SVGAGI (reference sequence). The length of the CDR3 is 16 residues. The CDR3 region has the DNA TGTGCCAGCAGTTACGCCCGAGGCGCGCGACAAGAGCCCCAGTACTTC. Its translation: CASSYARGARQEPQYF.